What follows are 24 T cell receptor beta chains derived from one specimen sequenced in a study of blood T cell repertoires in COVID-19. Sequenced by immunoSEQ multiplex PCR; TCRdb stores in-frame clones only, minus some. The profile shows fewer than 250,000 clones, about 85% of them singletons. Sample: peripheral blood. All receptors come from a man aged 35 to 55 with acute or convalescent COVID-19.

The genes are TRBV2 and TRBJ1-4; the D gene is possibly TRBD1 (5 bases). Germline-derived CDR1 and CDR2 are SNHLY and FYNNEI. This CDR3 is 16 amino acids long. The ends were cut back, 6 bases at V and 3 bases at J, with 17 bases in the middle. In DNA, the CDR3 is TGTGCCAGCAGACCCCAACTCAGGGTTGCTAATGAAAAACTGTTTTTT. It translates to CASRPQLRVANEKLFF.

The CDR3 region is CASSNQGGSEAFF. The CDR3 DNA reads as TGTGCCAGCAGCAACCAGGGCGGGAGTGAAGCTTTCTTT. This chain joins TRBV6-4 and TRBJ1-1, with D maybe TRBD1 (5 bases). The CDR3 contains 13 residues. The germline CDR1 and CDR2 sequences are MRHNA and SNTAGT. V lost 6 bases and J lost 7, with 15 bases in between.

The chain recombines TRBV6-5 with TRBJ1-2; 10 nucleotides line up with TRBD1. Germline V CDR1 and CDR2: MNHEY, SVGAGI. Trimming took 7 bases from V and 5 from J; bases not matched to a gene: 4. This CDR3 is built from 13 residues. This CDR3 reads CASNSGQGYGYTF. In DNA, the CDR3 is TGTGCCAGCAACTCGGGACAGGGGTATGGCTACACCTTC.

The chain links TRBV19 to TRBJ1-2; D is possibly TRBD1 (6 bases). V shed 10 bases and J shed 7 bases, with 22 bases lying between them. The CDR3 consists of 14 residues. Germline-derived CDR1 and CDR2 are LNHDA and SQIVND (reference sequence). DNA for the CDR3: TGTGCCACCCTACTACAGGGACCCGAGGCTGGCTACACCTTC. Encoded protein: CATLLQGPEAGYTF.

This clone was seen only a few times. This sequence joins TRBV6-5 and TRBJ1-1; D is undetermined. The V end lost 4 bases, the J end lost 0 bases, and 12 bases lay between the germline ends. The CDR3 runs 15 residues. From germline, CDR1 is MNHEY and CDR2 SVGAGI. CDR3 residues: CASSSAFTMNTEAFF. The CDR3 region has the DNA TGTGCCAGCAGTTCTGCGTTTACTATGAACACTGAAGCTTTCTTT.

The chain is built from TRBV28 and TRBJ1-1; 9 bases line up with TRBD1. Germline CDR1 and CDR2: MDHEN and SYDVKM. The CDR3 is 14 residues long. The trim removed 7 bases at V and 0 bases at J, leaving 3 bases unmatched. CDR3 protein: CASTRDRVNTEAFF. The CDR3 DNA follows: TGTGCCAGCACTCGGGACAGGGTGAACACTGAAGCTTTCTTT.

CDR3 nucleotide sequence: TGTGCCAGCAGTAGCCGGGGGGCGGGAGAGACCCAGTACTTC. Protein product: CASSSRGAGETQYF. The chain uses TRBV2 and TRBJ2-5; a possible D gene is TRBD2 (7 bases). CDR1 and CDR2 from the germline V gene are SNHLY and FYNNEI. Trimming took off 5 bases at V and 4 bases at J, with 14 bases between the two ends. The CDR3 length is 14 residues.

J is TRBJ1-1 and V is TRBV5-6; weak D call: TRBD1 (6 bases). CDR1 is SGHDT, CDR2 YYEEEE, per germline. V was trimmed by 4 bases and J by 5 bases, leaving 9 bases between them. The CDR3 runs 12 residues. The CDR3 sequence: CASSLGQTEAFF. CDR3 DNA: TGTGCCAGCAGCCTAGGACAGACTGAAGCTTTCTTT.

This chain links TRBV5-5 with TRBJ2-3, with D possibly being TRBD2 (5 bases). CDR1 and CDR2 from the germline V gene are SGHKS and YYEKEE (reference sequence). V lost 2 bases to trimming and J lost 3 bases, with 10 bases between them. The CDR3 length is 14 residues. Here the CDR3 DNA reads TGTGCCAGCAGCTTTCAAGGGAGTACAGATACGCAGTATTTT. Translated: CASSFQGSTDTQYF.

CDR3 amino acids: CASSFTGGQPQHF. In DNA form, the CDR3 reads TGTGCCAGCAGTTTCACAGGGGGGCAGCCCCAGCATTTT. V usage is TRBV12-3 or TRBV12-4 and J usage is TRBJ1-5, with TRBD1 matching over 8 bases. The CDR3 runs 13 residues. The V gene end was trimmed by 3 bases and the J gene end by 7 bases; junction bases not matched to a gene: 2.

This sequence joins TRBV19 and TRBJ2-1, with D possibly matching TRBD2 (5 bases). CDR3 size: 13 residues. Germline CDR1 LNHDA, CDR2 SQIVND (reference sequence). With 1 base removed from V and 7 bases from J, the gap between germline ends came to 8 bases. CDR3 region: CASSIVWRNEQFF. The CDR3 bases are TGTGCCAGTAGTATAGTATGGAGGAATGAGCAGTTCTTC.

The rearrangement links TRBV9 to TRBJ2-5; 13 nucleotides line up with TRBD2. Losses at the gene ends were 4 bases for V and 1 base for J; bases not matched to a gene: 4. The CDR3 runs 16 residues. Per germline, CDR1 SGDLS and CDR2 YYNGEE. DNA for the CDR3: TGTGCCAGCAGCTCAGGACTAGCGGGGGTCCAAGAGACCCAGTACTTC. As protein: CASSSGLAGVQETQYF. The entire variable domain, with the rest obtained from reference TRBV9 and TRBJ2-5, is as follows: DSGVTQTPKHLITATGQRVTLRCSPRSGDLSVYWYQQSLDQGLQFLIQYYNGEERAKGNILERFSAQQFPDLHSELNLSSLELGDSALYFCASSSGLAGVQETQYFGPGTRLLVL.

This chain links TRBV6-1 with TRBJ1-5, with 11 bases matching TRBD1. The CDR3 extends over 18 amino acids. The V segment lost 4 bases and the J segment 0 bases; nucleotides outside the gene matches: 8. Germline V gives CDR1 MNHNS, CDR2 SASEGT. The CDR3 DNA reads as TGTGCCAGCAGTGGGACAGGGGGCAGGATCTATAGCAATCAGCCCCAGCATTTT. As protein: CASSGTGGRIYSNQPQHF.

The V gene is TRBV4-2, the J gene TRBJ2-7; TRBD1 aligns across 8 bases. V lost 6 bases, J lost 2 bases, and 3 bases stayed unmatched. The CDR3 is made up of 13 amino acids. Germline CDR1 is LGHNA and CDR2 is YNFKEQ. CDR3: CASSPGGPYEQYF. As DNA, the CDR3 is TGTGCCAGCAGTCCAGGGGGCCCCTACGAGCAGTACTTC.

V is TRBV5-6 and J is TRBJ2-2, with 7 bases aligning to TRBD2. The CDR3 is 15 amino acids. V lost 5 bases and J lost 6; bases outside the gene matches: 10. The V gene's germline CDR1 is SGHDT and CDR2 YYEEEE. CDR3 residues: CASRLRLAIAGELFF. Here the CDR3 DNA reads TGTGCCAGCAGACTCAGACTAGCAATAGCCGGGGAGCTGTTTTTT.

CDR3 DNA: TGTGCCAGCAGTGACAGCCGACCGGGCTCTGGAAACACCATATATTTT. Translation: CASSDSRPGSGNTIYF. The chain employs TRBV6-1 and TRBJ1-3; D is unresolved. CDR1 is MNHNS and CDR2 is SASEGT in the germline V gene. The length of the CDR3 is 16 residues. Trimming shortened V by 3 bases and J by 0 bases, and 12 bases separated the two germline ends.

CDR3 coding DNA: TGTGCCAGCAGCTTGGGGCCCAGGGGTAGAACTGAAGCTTTCTTT. Translation: CASSLGPRGRTEAFF. The rearrangement links TRBV5-6 to TRBJ1-1; tentative D call: TRBD1 (6 bases). Germline V CDR1 and CDR2: SGHDT, YYEEEE. CDR3 length: 15 residues. The ends were cut back, 0 bases at V and 5 bases at J, with 14 bases in the middle.

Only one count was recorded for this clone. The CDR3 here is CASSYGGDEQFF. Written as DNA, the CDR3 is TGTGCCAGCAGTTACGGGGGGGATGAGCAGTTCTTC. The V and J genes are TRBV6-6 and TRBJ2-1; 7 bases map to TRBD2. The CDR3 extends over 12 amino acids. Looked up from germline, CDR1 is MNHNY and CDR2 is SVGAGI (reference sequence). With 2 bases clipped from V and 8 bases from J, the junction kept 0 bases outside the gene matches.

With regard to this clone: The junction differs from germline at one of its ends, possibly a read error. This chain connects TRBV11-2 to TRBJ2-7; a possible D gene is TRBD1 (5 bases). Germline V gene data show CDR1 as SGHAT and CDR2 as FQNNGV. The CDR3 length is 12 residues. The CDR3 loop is CASSLDRYEQYF. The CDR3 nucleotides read TGTGCCAGCAGCCTAGACAGATACGAGCAGTACTTC. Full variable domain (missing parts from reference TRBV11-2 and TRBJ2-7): EAGVAQSPRYKIIEKRQSVAFWCNPISGHATLYWYQQILGQGPKLLIQFQNNGVVDDSQLPKDRFSAERLKGVDSTLKIQPAKLEDSAVYLCASSLDRYEQYFGPGTRLTVT.

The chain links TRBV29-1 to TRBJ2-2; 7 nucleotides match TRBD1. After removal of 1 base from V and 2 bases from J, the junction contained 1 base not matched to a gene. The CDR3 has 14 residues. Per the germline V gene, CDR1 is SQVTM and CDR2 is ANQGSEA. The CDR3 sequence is CSVEGDSNTGELFF. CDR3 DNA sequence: TGCAGCGTTGAAGGGGACAGTAACACCGGGGAGCTGTTTTTT.

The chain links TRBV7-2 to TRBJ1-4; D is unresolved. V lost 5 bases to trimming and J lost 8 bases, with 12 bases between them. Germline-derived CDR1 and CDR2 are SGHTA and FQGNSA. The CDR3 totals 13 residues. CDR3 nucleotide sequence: TGTGCCAGCAGCCATCCAGGAGGGGAAAAACTGTTTTTT. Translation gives CASSHPGGEKLFF.

CDR3 residues: CASSLGQGTYNEQFF. The DNA for the CDR3 is TGTGCCAGCAGCCTGGGACAGGGAACCTACAATGAGCAGTTCTTC. The V gene is TRBV5-8, the J gene TRBJ2-1, with 9 bases matching TRBD1. Germline values: CDR1 SGHTS, CDR2 YDEGEE. V was pared by 4 bases and J by 2 bases, with 4 bases of the junction left unmatched. The CDR3 length is 15 residues.

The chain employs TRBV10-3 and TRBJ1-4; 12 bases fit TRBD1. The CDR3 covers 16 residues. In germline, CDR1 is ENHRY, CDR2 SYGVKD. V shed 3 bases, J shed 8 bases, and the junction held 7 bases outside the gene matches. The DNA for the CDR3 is TGTGCCATCAGTGATCCGGGACAGGGGGCAGGGGAAAAACTGTTTTTT. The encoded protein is CAISDPGQGAGEKLFF.

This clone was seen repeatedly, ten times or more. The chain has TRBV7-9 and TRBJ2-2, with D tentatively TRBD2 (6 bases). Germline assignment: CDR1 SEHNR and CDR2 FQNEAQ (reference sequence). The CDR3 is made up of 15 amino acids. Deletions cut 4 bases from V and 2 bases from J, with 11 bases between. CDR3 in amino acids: CASSSGSGNTGELFF. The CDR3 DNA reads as TGTGCCAGCAGCTCCGGTAGCGGTAACACCGGGGAGCTGTTTTTT.